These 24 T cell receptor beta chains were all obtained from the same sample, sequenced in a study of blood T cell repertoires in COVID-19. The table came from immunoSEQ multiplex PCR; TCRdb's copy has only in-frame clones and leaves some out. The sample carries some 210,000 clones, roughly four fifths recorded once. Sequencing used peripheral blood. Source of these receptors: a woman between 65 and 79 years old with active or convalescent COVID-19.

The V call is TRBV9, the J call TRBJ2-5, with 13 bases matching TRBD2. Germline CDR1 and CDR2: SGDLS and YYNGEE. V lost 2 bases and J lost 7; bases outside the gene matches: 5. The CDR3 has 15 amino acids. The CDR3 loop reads CASSVGLAGAGTQYF. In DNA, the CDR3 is TGTGCCAGCAGCGTCGGACTAGCGGGAGCAGGGACCCAGTACTTC.

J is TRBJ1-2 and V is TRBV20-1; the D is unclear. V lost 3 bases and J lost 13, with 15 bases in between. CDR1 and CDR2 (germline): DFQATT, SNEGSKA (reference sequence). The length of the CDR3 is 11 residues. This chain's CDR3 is CSASSSTRCTF. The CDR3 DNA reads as TGCAGTGCTAGCTCGTCAACCCGGTGCACCTTC.

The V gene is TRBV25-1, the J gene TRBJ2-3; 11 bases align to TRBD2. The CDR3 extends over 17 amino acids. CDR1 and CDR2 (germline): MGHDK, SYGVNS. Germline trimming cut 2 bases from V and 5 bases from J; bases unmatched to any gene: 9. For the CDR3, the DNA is TGTGCCAGCAGTGAAGGGTTTCGGCTAGCGGGAGGAGATACGCAGTATTTT. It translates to CASSEGFRLAGGDTQYF.

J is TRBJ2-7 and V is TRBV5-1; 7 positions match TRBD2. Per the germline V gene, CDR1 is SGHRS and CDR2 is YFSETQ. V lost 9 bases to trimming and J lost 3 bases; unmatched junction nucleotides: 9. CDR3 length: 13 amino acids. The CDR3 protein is CAIWTSGDYEQYF. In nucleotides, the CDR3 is TGCGCCATCTGGACTAGTGGGGACTACGAGCAGTACTTC.

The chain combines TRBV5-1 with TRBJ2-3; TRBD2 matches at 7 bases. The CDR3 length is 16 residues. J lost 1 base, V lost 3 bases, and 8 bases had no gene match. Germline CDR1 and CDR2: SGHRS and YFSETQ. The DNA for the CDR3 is TGCGCCAGCAGCTCACAAGCGGGATCTCGCACAGATACGCAGTATTTT. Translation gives CASSSQAGSRTDTQYF.

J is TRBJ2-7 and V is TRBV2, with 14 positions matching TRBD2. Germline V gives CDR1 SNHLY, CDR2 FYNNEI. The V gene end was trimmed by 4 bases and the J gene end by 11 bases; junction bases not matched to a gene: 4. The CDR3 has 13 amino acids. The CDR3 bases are TGTGCCAGCAGTGGGGGACTAGCGGGAGAAGAGTACTTC. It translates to CASSGGLAGEEYF.

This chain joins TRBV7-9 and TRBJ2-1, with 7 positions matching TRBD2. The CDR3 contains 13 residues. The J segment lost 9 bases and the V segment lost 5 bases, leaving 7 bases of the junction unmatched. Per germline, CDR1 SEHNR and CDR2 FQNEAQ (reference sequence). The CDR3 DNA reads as TGTGCCAGCAGCCCGGGACTAACGGGTGAGCAGTTCTTC. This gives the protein CASSPGLTGEQFF.

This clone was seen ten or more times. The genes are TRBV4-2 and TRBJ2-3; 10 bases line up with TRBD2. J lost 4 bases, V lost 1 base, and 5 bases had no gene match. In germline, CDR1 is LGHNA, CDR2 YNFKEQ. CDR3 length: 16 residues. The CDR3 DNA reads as TGTGCCAGCAGCCAAGCCCTAGCGGGAGCAGCAGATACGCAGTATTTT. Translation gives CASSQALAGAADTQYF.

CDR3 amino acids: CARSVRGDGYTF. The CDR3 DNA follows: TGTGCCAGAAGCGTCAGGGGGGATGGCTACACCTTC. The V gene is TRBV5-3, the J gene TRBJ1-2, with 7 bases identical to TRBD1. TRBV5-3 carries the ORF label, with uncertain function. Losses at the gene ends were 4 bases for V and 6 bases for J; bases not matched to a gene: 3. CDR3 length equals 12 residues.

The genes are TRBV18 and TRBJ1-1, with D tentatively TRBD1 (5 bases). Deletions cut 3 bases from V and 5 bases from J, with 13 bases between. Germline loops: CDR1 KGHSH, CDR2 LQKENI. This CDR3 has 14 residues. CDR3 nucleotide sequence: TGTGCCAGCTCACCGACAGCCAAGGGGACTGAAGCTTTCTTT. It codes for CASSPTAKGTEAFF.

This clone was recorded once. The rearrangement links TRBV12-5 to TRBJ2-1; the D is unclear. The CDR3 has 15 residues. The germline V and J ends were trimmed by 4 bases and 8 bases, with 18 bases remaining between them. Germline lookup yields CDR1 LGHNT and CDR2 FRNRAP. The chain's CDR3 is CASGSSVTISHEQFF. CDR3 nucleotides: TGTGCTAGTGGTTCGAGCGTAACCATTTCTCATGAGCAGTTCTTC. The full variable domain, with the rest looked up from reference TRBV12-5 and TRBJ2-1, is DARVTQTPRHKVTEMGQEVTMRCQPILGHNTVFWYRQTMMQGLELLAYFRNRAPLDDSGMPKDRFSAEMPDATLATLKIQPSEPRDSAVYFCASGSSVTISHEQFFGPGTRLTVL.

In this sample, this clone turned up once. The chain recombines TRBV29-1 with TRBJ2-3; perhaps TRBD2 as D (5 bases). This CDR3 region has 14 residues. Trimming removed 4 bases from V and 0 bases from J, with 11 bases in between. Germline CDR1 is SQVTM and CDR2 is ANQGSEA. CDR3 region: CSVGRASSTDTQYF. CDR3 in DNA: TGCAGCGTTGGGCGGGCCTCTAGCACAGATACGCAGTATTTT.

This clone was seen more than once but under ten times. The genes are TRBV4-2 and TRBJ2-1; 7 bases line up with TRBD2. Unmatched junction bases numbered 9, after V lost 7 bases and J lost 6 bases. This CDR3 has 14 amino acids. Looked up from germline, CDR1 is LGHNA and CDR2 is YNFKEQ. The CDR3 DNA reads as TGTGCCAGCACCGGGACTGGGAGGGGCAATGAGCAGTTCTTC. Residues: CASTGTGRGNEQFF.

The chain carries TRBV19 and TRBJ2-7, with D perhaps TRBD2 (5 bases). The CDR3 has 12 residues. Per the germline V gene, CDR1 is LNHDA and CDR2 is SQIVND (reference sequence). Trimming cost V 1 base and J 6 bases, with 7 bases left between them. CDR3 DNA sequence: TGTGCCAGTAGTATAGGTGCGGGCGAGCAGTACTTC. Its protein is CASSIGAGEQYF.

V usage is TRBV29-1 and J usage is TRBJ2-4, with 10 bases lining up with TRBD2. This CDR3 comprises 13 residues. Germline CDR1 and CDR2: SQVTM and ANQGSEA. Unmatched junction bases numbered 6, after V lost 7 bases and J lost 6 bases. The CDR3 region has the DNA TGCAGCGCCCTAACTAGCGGGGCAAACATTCAGTACTTC. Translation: CSALTSGANIQYF.

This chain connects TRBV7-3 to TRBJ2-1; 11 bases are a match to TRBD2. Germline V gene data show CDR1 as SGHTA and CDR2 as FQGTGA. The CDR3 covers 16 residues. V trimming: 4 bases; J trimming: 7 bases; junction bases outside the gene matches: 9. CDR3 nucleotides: TGTGCCAGCAGCTCAATAGCGGGAGGGCCGGGGAATGAGCAGTTCTTC. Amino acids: CASSSIAGGPGNEQFF. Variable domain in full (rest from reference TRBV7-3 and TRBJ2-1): GAGVSQTPSNKVTEKGKYVELRCDPISGHTALYWYRQSLGQGPEFLIYFQGTGAADDSGLPNDRFFAVRPEGSVSTLKIQRTERGDSAVYLCASSSIAGGPGNEQFFGPGTRLTVL.

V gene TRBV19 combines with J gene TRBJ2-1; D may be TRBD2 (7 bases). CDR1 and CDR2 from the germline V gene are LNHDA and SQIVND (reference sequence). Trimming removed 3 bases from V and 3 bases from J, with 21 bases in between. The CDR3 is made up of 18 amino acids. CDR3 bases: TGTGCCAGTAGTATCTCACCGAGGGGGGGACTCCGCTACAATGAGCAGTTCTTC. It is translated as CASSISPRGGLRYNEQFF.

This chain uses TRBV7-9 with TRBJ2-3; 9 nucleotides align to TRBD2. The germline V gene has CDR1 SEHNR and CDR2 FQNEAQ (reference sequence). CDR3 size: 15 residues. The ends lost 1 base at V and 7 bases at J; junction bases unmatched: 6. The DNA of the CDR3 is TGTGCCAGCAGCTTAGGGGCTAGCGGGATAAATACGCAGTATTTT. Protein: CASSLGASGINTQYF.

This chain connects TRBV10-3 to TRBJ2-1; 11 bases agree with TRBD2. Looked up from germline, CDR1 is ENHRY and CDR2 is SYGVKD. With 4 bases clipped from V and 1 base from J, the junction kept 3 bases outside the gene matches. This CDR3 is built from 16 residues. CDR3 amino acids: CAISGTSGSSYNEQFF. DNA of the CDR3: TGTGCCATCAGTGGGACTAGCGGGTCTTCCTACAATGAGCAGTTCTTC.

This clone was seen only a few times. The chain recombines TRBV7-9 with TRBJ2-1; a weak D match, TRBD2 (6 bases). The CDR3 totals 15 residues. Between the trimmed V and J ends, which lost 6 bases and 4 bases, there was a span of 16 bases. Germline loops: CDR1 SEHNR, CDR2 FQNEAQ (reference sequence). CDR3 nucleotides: TGTGCCAGCAGTCGGAGATTAGGGACTTACAATGAGCAGTTCTTC. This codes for CASSRRLGTYNEQFF.

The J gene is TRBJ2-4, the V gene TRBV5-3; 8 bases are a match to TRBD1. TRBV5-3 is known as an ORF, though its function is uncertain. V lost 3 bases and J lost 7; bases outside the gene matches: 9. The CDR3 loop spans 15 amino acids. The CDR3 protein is CARSCRDRPCNIQYF. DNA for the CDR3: TGTGCCAGAAGCTGTCGGGACAGGCCTTGCAACATTCAGTACTTC.

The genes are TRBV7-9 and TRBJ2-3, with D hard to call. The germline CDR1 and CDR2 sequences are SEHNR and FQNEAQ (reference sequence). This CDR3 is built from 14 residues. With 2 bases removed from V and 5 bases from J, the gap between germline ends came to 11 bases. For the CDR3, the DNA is TGTGCCAGCAGCTTATACCTAGGAGAAGATACGCAGTATTTT. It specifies CASSLYLGEDTQYF.

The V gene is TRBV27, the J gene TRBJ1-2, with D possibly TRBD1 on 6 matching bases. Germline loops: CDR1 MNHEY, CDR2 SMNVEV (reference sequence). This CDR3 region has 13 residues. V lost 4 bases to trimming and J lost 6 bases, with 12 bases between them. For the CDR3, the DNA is TGTGCCAGCAGTTCTGACAGGACCGATGGCTACACCTTC. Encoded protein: CASSSDRTDGYTF.

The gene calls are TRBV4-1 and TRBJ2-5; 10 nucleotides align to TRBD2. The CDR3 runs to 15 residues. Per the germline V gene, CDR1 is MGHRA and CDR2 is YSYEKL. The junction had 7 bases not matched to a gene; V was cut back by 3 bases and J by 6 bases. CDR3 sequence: CASSHPSGRGKTQYF. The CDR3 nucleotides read TGCGCCAGCAGCCACCCAAGCGGGAGGGGGAAGACCCAGTACTTC.